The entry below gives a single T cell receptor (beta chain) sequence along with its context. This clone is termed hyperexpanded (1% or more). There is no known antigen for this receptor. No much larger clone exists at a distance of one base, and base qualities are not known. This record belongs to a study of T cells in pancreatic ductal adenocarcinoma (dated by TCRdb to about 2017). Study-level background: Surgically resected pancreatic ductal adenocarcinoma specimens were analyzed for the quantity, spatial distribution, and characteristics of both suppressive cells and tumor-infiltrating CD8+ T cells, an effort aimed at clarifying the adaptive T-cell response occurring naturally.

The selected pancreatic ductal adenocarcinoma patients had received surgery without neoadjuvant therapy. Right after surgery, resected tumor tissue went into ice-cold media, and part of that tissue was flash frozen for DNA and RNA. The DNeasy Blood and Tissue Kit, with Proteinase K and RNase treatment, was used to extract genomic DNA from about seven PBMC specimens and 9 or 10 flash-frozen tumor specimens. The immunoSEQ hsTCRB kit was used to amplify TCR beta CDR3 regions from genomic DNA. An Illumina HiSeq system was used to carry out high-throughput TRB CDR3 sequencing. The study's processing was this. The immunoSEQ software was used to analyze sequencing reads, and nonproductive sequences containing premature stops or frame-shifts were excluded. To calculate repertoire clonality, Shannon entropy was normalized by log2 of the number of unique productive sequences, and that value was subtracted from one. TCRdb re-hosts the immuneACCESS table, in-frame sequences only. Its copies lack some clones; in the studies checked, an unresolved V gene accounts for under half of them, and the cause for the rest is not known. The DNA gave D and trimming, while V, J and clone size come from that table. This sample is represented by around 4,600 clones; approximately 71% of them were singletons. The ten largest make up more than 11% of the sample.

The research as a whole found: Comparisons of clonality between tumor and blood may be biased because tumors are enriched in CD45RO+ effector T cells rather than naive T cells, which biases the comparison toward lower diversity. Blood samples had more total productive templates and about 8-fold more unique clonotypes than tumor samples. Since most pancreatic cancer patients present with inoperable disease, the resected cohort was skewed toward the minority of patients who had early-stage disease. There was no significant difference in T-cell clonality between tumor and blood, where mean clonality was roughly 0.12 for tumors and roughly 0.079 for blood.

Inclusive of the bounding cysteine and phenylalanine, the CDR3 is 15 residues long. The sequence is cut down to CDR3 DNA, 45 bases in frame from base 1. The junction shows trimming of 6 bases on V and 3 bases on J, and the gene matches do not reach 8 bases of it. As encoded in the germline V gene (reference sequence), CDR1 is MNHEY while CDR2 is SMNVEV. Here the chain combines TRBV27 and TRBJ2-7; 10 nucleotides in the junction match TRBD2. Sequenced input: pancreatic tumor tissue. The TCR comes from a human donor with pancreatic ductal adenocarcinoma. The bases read TGTGCCAGCAGGGGCCCTAGCGGGAGTTTCTACGAGCAGTACTTC. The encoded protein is CASRGPSGSFYEQYF.